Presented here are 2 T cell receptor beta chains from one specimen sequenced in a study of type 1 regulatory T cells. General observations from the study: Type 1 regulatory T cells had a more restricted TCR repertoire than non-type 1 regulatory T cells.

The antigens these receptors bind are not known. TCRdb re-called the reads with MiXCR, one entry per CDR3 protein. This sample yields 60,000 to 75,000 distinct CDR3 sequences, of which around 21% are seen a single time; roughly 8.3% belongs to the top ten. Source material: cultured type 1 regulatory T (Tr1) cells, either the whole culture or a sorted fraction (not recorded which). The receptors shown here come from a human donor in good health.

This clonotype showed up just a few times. DNA of the CDR3: TGTGCCAGCAGCGTCGAATGGGACTCAGGGGAGCTGTTTTTT. It encodes CASSVEWDSGELFF. The chain has TRBV9 and TRBJ2-2, with D possibly matching TRBD2 (6 bases). Trimming left V 2 bases short and J 8 bases short, with 13 bases between. CDR3 length: 14 amino acids. From germline, CDR1 is SGDLS and CDR2 YYNGEE.

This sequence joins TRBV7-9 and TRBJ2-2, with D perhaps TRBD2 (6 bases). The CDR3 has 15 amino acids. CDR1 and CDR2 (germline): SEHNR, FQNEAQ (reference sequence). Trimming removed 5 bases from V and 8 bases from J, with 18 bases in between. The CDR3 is CASSRTSLSSGELFF. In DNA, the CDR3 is TGTGCCAGCAGCCGAACTAGCCTATCGTCTGGGGAGCTGTTTTTT.